This T cell receptor (beta chain) was sequenced for a study of blood T cell repertoires in COVID-19. As for the study in general: Both acute and convalescent COVID-19 samples were obtained from the United States, Italy and Spain.

In the study's own analysis: The assay estimated nucleated cells by amplifying reference gene primers. Profiled with immunoSEQ multiplex PCR; TCRdb holds only in-frame clones, not every one. Clone size and V and J calls were adopted from that table, with D and trimming inferred from the DNA. Of about 110,000 clones listed, more than 65% were seen once; the top ten hold less than 8%. Looked up from germline, CDR1 is SGHKS and CDR2 is YYEKEE (reference sequence). V was cut by 3 bases and J by 0 bases, with 13 bases left in between. The CDR3 has 17 residues. The sequence was obtained from a woman of 80 years or more with active or convalescent COVID-19. The specimen sequenced was peripheral blood. The chain combines TRBV5-5 with TRBJ2-6; D is perhaps TRBD1 (6 bases). CDR3 in DNA: TGTGCCAGCAGCTCGTTCCTAGGGGGCTCTGGGGCCAACGTCCTGACTTTC. This translates into CASSSFLGGSGANVLTF.